The 32 T cell receptor beta chains below all came from one sample that was sequenced in a study of blood T cell repertoires in COVID-19. The table came from immunoSEQ multiplex PCR; TCRdb's copy has only in-frame clones and leaves some out. The sample contains 70,000 or so clones, about four fifths of which appear only once. The sample comprised peripheral blood. The receptors shown here come from a human donor in a cohort sampled during active COVID-19.

This chain uses TRBV6-5 with TRBJ2-2, with 7 bases that match TRBD1. The V gene end was trimmed by 7 bases and the J gene end by 7 bases; junction bases not matched to a gene: 6. This CDR3 spans 13 amino acids. From germline, CDR1 is MNHEY and CDR2 SVGAGI. DNA of the CDR3: TGTGCCAGCAATCCGACAGGGTTCGGGGAGCTGTTTTTT. It codes for CASNPTGFGELFF.

The V call is TRBV5-4, the J call TRBJ2-3; 10 nucleotides match TRBD1. V trimming: 0 bases; J trimming: 3 bases; junction bases outside the gene matches: 4. The germline gives CDR1 SGHNT, CDR2 YYREEE (reference sequence). This CDR3 has 16 residues. CDR3: CASSLGTGGGTDTQYF. The CDR3 DNA follows: TGTGCCAGCAGCTTGGGGACAGGGGGAGGGACAGATACGCAGTATTTT. Looking up the rest from reference TRBV5-4 and TRBJ2-3 gives the full variable domain: ETGVTQSPTHLIKTRGQQVTLRCSSQSGHNTVSWYQQALGQGPQFIFQYYREEENGRGNFPPRFSGLQFPNYSSELNVNALELDDSALYLCASSLGTGGGTDTQYFGPGTRLTVL.

The genes are TRBV5-6 and TRBJ2-6; perhaps TRBD2 as D (6 bases). The CDR3 is made up of 18 amino acids. CDR1 and CDR2 (germline): SGHDT, YYEEEE. V lost 2 bases and J lost 0, with 15 bases in between. CDR3 in DNA: TGTGCCAGCAGCTTTAGGAGGGGATACCCCTCTGGGGCCAACGTCCTGACTTTC. The encoded protein is CASSFRRGYPSGANVLTF.

The V gene is TRBV19, the J gene TRBJ2-7; 7 bases fit TRBD1. The trim removed 4 bases at V and 2 bases at J, leaving 11 bases unmatched. Germline CDR1 reads LNHDA; CDR2 reads SQIVND (reference sequence). The CDR3 runs 16 residues. CDR3 nucleotide sequence: TGTGCCAGTAGTACCCCCTCTGGGCAGGGGGCCTACGAGCAGTACTTC. As protein: CASSTPSGQGAYEQYF.

In this sample, this clone turned up once. The V call is TRBV21-1, the J call TRBJ2-3; the table calls TRBD1, which could not be checked here. TRBV21-1 is classified as a pseudogene. CDR3 length: 16 residues. The CDR3 reads CASSKDKGIRADTQYF. The DNA of the CDR3 is TGTGCCAGCAGCAAAGATAAGGGGATTAGGGCAGATACGCAGTATTTT.

The genes are TRBV12-5 and TRBJ1-5; 7 nucleotides align to TRBD1. The J segment lost 11 bases and the V segment lost 7 bases, leaving 11 bases of the junction unmatched. The CDR3 runs to 13 residues. Germline V gene sequence: CDR1 LGHNT, CDR2 FRNRAP. Written as DNA, the CDR3 is TGTGCTAGTGCCCGACAGGACCAGGGGGCCCAGCATTTT. It is translated as CASARQDQGAQHF.

The chain combines TRBV5-1 with TRBJ2-3, with a tentative D call TRBD1 (6 bases). V lost 3 bases, J lost 2 bases, and 13 bases lay in between. The CDR3 consists of 15 residues. Germline CDR1 reads SGHRS; CDR2 reads YFSETQ. The CDR3 DNA reads TGCGCCAGCAGCTGGCAGGGGAAGAACACAGATACGCAGTATTTT. It yields the protein CASSWQGKNTDTQYF. Full variable domain (outside the CDR3, taken from reference TRBV5-1 and TRBJ2-3): KAGVTQTPRYLIKTRGQQVTLSCSPISGHRSVSWYQQTPGQGLQFLFEYFSETQRNKGNFPGRFSGRQFSNSRSEMNVSTLELGDSALYLCASSWQGKNTDTQYFGPGTRLTVL.

The gene calls are TRBV5-1 and TRBJ1-5; D uncertain. The CDR3 length is 15 residues. V was trimmed by 5 bases and J by 0 bases, leaving 12 bases between them. CDR1 SGHRS and CDR2 YFSETQ come from the germline V gene. The CDR3 is CASRETAISNQPQHF. The CDR3 DNA reads TGCGCCAGCAGAGAAACAGCTATTAGCAATCAGCCCCAGCATTTT.

This chain links TRBV7-9 with TRBJ2-3; 9 positions agree with TRBD2. Per the germline V gene, CDR1 is SEHNR and CDR2 is FQNEAQ (reference sequence). The CDR3 consists of 15 residues. V shed 2 bases and J 3 bases; nucleotides not matched to a gene: 3. In nucleotides, the CDR3 is TGTGCCAGCAGCTTATTAGCGGGAGATACAGATACGCAGTATTTT. Translation gives CASSLLAGDTDTQYF.

The V call is TRBV5-4, the J call TRBJ2-3; perhaps TRBD1 as D (5 bases). There are 15 residues in the CDR3. V lost 1 base, J lost 0 bases, and 9 bases lay in between. Germline CDR1 is SGHNT and CDR2 is YYREEE (reference sequence). For the CDR3, the DNA is TGTGCCAGCAGCTTGAGAACAGGAAGCACAGATACGCAGTATTTT. Translated, it gives CASSLRTGSTDTQYF.

This sequence joins TRBV5-1 and TRBJ2-3, with TRBD1 as a possible D gene (8 bases). CDR1 is SGHRS, CDR2 YFSETQ, per germline. Trimming took 0 bases from V and 6 from J, leaving 17 bases between them. This CDR3 contains 16 residues. The CDR3 nucleotides are TGCGCCAGCAGCTTGGTGTCTGGACAGGGAGGGGATACGCAGTATTTT. This gives the protein CASSLVSGQGGDTQYF.

The chain employs TRBV2 and TRBJ2-7, with D possibly TRBD1 on 6 matching bases. The CDR3 is made up of 12 amino acids. Trimming shortened V by 11 bases and J by 1 base, and 12 bases separated the two germline ends. Germline values: CDR1 SNHLY, CDR2 FYNNEI. The CDR3 reads CAGGQFSYEQYF. The CDR3 DNA reads as TGTGCCGGCGGACAGTTTTCCTACGAGCAGTACTTC.

J is TRBJ2-1 and V is TRBV28; TRBD2 aligns across 12 bases. The CDR3 has 16 amino acids. Trimming at V came to 5 bases and at J to 7 bases, leaving 9 bases not matched to a gene. The germline V gene encodes CDR1 MDHEN and CDR2 SYDVKM. The CDR3 sequence: CASSARLAGVGNEQFF. CDR3 bases: TGTGCCAGCAGTGCGAGACTAGCGGGAGTCGGTAATGAGCAGTTCTTC.

This clone was counted once. The genes are TRBV28 and TRBJ2-1, with 12 bases lining up with TRBD2. Germline-derived CDR1 and CDR2 are MDHEN and SYDVKM. Losses at the gene ends were 7 bases for V and 4 bases for J; bases not matched to a gene: 8. The CDR3 is made up of 16 amino acids. This chain's CDR3 is CASTFRGLAGYNEQFF. CDR3 nucleotide sequence: TGTGCCAGCACCTTCAGGGGACTAGCGGGTTACAATGAGCAGTTCTTC.

In its sample, this clone was seen a few times. The chain combines TRBV5-1 with TRBJ1-5; tentatively, D is TRBD1 (5 bases). This CDR3 region has 15 residues. Germline CDR1 and CDR2: SGHRS and YFSETQ. Trimming removed 5 bases at V and 4 bases at J, with 16 bases between. CDR3 sequence reads: CASRFDSSPNQPQHF. As DNA, the CDR3 is TGCGCCAGCAGATTCGACAGTTCGCCTAATCAGCCCCAGCATTTT.

This chain joins TRBV12-3 or TRBV12-4 and TRBJ2-1; 12 bases are shared with TRBD2. The CDR3 is 12 residues long. With 4 bases clipped from V and 16 bases from J, the junction kept 5 bases outside the gene matches. The CDR3 is CASSSGTSGSFF. As DNA, the CDR3 is TGTGCCAGCAGTTCCGGGACTAGCGGGTCATTCTTC.

This clone has more than one count but fewer than ten. The rearrangement links TRBV7-9 to TRBJ2-1; 8 bases agree with TRBD2. Losses at the gene ends were 6 bases for V and 1 base for J; bases not matched to a gene: 11. Germline V CDR1 and CDR2: SEHNR, FQNEAQ (reference sequence). The CDR3 contains 17 residues. CDR3 region: CASSPTAGGQSYNEQFF. CDR3 DNA sequence: TGTGCCAGCAGTCCCACCGCGGGGGGCCAGTCCTACAATGAGCAGTTCTTC.

The chain combines TRBV6-2 or TRBV6-3 with TRBJ1-2; 7 nucleotides match TRBD1. CDR1 MNHEY and CDR2 SVGEGT come from the germline V gene. The CDR3 covers 16 residues. Trimming removed 2 bases from V and 8 bases from J; junction bases left unmatched: 14. The CDR3 loop reads CASSYGAGQDIGGYTF. CDR3 coding DNA: TGTGCCAGCAGTTACGGCGCTGGACAGGATATAGGCGGCTACACCTTC.

The gene calls are TRBV11-2 and TRBJ2-7; D possibly corresponds to TRBD2 (6 bases). The germline V and J ends were trimmed by 5 bases and 0 bases, with 8 bases remaining between them. Germline CDR1 reads SGHAT; CDR2 reads FQNNGV. The CDR3 loop spans 13 amino acids. CDR3 nucleotide sequence: TGTGCCAGCAGCGGGCGGGACTCCTACGAGCAGTACTTC. Its protein product is CASSGRDSYEQYF.

This clone was counted a single time. Here the CDR3 reads CASHPGTGEYTDTQYF. In DNA form, the CDR3 reads TGCGCCAGCCATCCCGGGACAGGAGAATACACAGATACGCAGTATTTT. The chain links TRBV5-1 to TRBJ2-3, with 8 bases matching TRBD1. The CDR3 has 16 residues. Germline V gives CDR1 SGHRS, CDR2 YFSETQ. V gave up 7 bases and J gave up 2 bases; unmatched junction bases: 12. Based on the CDR3 plus reference TRBV5-1 and TRBJ2-3, the full variable domain is KAGVTQTPRYLIKTRGQQVTLSCSPISGHRSVSWYQQTPGQGLQFLFEYFSETQRNKGNFPGRFSGRQFSNSRSEMNVSTLELGDSALYLCASHPGTGEYTDTQYFGPGTRLTVL.

The V gene is TRBV5-1, the J gene TRBJ2-1; 8 nucleotides align to TRBD2. The V gene's germline CDR1 is SGHRS and CDR2 YFSETQ. The trim removed 0 bases at V and 0 bases at J, leaving 5 bases unmatched. CDR3 size: 17 residues. CDR3 sequence: CASSLAPSGGSYNEQFF. CDR3 DNA: TGCGCCAGCAGCTTGGCCCCCAGCGGGGGCTCCTACAATGAGCAGTTCTTC.

The genes are TRBV19 and TRBJ1-2; 10 positions agree with TRBD1. Germline CDR1 reads LNHDA; CDR2 reads SQIVND (reference sequence). The V gene end was trimmed by 4 bases and the J gene end by 2 bases; junction bases not matched to a gene: 7. The CDR3 length is 16 residues. CDR3 sequence (DNA): TGTGCCAGTAGTAAGGGACAGGGGACCCTAAACTATGGCTACACCTTC. Its protein product is CASSKGQGTLNYGYTF.

V gene TRBV19 combines with J gene TRBJ2-1; TRBD2 matches at 8 bases. In germline, CDR1 is LNHDA, CDR2 SQIVND (reference sequence). V gave up 1 base and J gave up 7 bases; unmatched junction bases: 3. CDR3 length: 14 amino acids. DNA of the CDR3: TGTGCCAGTAGTATAGTTCCGGGAGGGAATGAGCAGTTCTTC. This translates into CASSIVPGGNEQFF.

The gene calls are TRBV2 and TRBJ2-2; 11 bases agree with TRBD2. Looked up from germline, CDR1 is SNHLY and CDR2 is FYNNEI. With V trimmed by 8 bases and J by 7 bases, 12 bases remained unmatched. The CDR3 contains 16 residues. The CDR3 coding sequence is TGTGCCAGCGAACCCCTAGCGGGAGGTTATGACGGGGAGCTGTTTTTT. As protein: CASEPLAGGYDGELFF.

The CDR3 protein is CASSFRRRETQYF. Here the CDR3 DNA reads TGTGCCAGCAGCTTTAGGCGGAGGGAGACCCAGTACTTC. This chain joins TRBV5-6 and TRBJ2-5; perhaps TRBD2 as D (5 bases). This CDR3 comprises 13 residues. V was trimmed by 2 bases and J by 5 bases, leaving 10 bases between them. Germline loops: CDR1 SGHDT, CDR2 YYEEEE.

The V gene is TRBV21-1, the J gene TRBJ2-3; the DNA was not compared with TRBD1, the D call given in the table. TRBV21-1 is a known pseudogene. This CDR3 comprises 15 residues. CDR3 residues: CASRKTGGGTDTQYF. Here the CDR3 DNA reads TGTGCCAGCAGGAAAACAGGGGGAGGCACAGATACGCAGTATTTT.

V and J are TRBV7-2 and TRBJ1-4; maybe TRBD1 (6 bases). The germline gives CDR1 SGHTA, CDR2 FQGNSA. V was shortened by 4 bases and J by 5 bases, with 14 bases between the two germline ends. The CDR3 has 15 residues. CDR3 sequence: CASSSRTALNEKLFF. CDR3 in DNA: TGTGCCAGCAGCTCCCGGACAGCCCTAAATGAAAAACTGTTTTTT.

The V and J genes are TRBV28 and TRBJ2-5; D is possibly TRBD2 (7 bases). Trimming took off 5 bases at V and 5 bases at J, with 18 bases between the two ends. Germline V gene sequence: CDR1 MDHEN, CDR2 SYDVKM. The CDR3 covers 15 residues. The CDR3 DNA reads TGTGCCAGCAGTAGCCTCGAGGGGGGGAGGGAGACCCAGTACTTC. Protein: CASSSLEGGRETQYF.

The chain combines TRBV3-1 (or the pseudogene TRBV3-2) with TRBJ2-3; 10 bases agree with TRBD2. The junction had 4 bases not matched to a gene; V was cut back by 4 bases and J by 0 bases. The CDR3 totals 16 residues. Germline CDR1 is LGHDT and CDR2 is YNNKEL (reference sequence). The CDR3 sequence is CASSPLAGASTDTQYF. The CDR3 nucleotides read TGTGCCAGCAGCCCCCTAGCGGGGGCAAGCACAGATACGCAGTATTTT.

V gene TRBV6-5 combines with J gene TRBJ2-1, with 10 bases fitting TRBD2. Germline CDR1 MNHEY, CDR2 SVGAGI. The length of the CDR3 is 14 residues. V was pared by 6 bases and J by 11 bases, with 10 bases of the junction left unmatched. The CDR3 reads CASRTSGQSVKQFF. CDR3 bases: TGTGCCAGCAGGACTAGCGGGCAGAGCGTAAAGCAGTTCTTC.

The chain joins TRBV4-1 to TRBJ1-5, with TRBD1 matching 8 bases. The CDR3 totals 15 residues. Looked up from germline, CDR1 is MGHRA and CDR2 is YSYEKL. V lost 1 base, J lost 6 bases, and 5 bases stayed unmatched. The CDR3 DNA reads as TGCGCCAGCAGCCAAGCAGGACAGGGAGGTCAGCCCCAGCATTTT. It encodes CASSQAGQGGQPQHF.

The chain joins TRBV9 to TRBJ1-4; 7 bases align to TRBD1. The V segment lost 4 bases and the J segment 4 bases; nucleotides outside the gene matches: 16. The CDR3 sequence is 18 residues long. Germline-derived CDR1 and CDR2 are SGDLS and YYNGEE. The CDR3 sequence: CASSPGWPTGMNNEKLFF. The CDR3 DNA follows: TGTGCCAGCAGCCCCGGCTGGCCGACAGGGATGAATAATGAAAAACTGTTTTTT.